This T cell receptor (beta chain) appears in the sequencing data of a study of multiple sclerosis patients with progressive multifocal leukoencephalopathy. TCRdb's copy holds only in-frame clones and misses some; the assay was immunoSEQ multiplex PCR. The data show around 30,000 clones, with almost 90% seen just once and about 1.3% held by the top ten. The time point was: 12 to 13 months of natalizumab therapy. There are 13 residues in the CDR3. V lost 6 bases and J 5 bases, leaving 13 bases between the germline ends. Per the germline V gene, CDR1 is MDHEN and CDR2 is SYDVKM. Sequencing was performed on PBMCs, taken from a patient treated with natalizumab. The J gene is TRBJ1-2, the V gene TRBV28; D is unclear. This TCR was sampled from a human donor with multiple sclerosis. The chain's CDR3 is CASSPTDGYGYTF. Written as DNA, the CDR3 is TGTGCCAGCAGCCCAACGGACGGATATGGCTACACCTTC.